Sequencing of this TCR beta chain was carried out in a study of blood T cells in healthy people across ages. A second PCR of 7 to 11 cycles used a sample-barcoded 5' primer and a J-beta primer mix. TCRdb reprocessed the 5' RACE reads via MiXCR and lists one record per CDR3 protein. The data show roughly 560,000 distinct CDR3 sequences, less than 25% seen once. This clonotype showed up just a few times. The germline V and J ends were trimmed by 3 bases and 0 bases, with 15 bases remaining between them. This CDR3 comprises 16 residues. CDR1 DFQATT and CDR2 SNEGSKA come from the germline V gene (reference sequence). The same sample was also used in a study of T cells of mothers and their children.

The TCR sequence derives from a boy aged 10-17 years in good health. The material sequenced was blood. V and J are TRBV20-1 and TRBJ2-4; D is undetermined. The CDR3 DNA reads TGCAGTGCTAGGGAAGAGCTTCAAATAGCCAAAAACATTCAGTACTTC. This codes for CSAREELQIAKNIQYF.